These T cell receptor beta chains were read from a single sample in a study of T cell responses to AZD1222 COVID-19 vaccine. This table comes from immunoSEQ multiplex PCR, and its TCRdb copy is limited to in-frame clones, with some not included. The sample holds 150,000 or so clones; 92% are singletons and the top ten take about 1.4%. Sequenced material: peripheral blood, taken on day 0 of AZD1222 vaccination. All receptors come from an adult in good health. Each CDR3 is given with its conserved first and last residue. The D gene is left open where the match is weak. The size entry is marked missing in some rows and otherwise reads once, few, many or a size class.

>-|TRBV2|TRBJ1-3|-
CASSEWSGNTIYF
TGTGCCAGCAGTGAATGGTCTGGAAACACCATATATTTT
>-|TRBV19|TRBJ1-1|-
CASSHLQGRKNTEAFF
TGTGCCAGTAGTCACCTACAGGGACGGAAGAACACTGAAGCTTTCTTT
>-|TRBV7-9|TRBJ1-5|-
CASSPGGGNQPQHF
TGTGCCAGCAGCCCAGGCGGAGGGAATCAGCCCCAGCATTTT
>-|TRBV21-1|TRBJ2-7|-
CASSTLDRPYGEQYF
TGTGCCAGCAGCACGCTGGACAGGCCTTATGGGGAGCAGTACTTC
>-|TRBV9|TRBJ2-5|once
CASSPRGRAGETQYF
TGTGCCAGCAGCCCAAGGGGCAGGGCAGGCGAGACCCAGTACTTC
>-|TRBV3-1/TRBV3-2|TRBJ1-6|-
CASGSDNSPLHF
TGTGCCAGCGGGTCGGACAATTCACCCCTCCACTTT
>-|TRBV29-1|TRBJ1-2|-
CSVRANYGYTF
TGCAGCGTCAGGGCTAACTATGGCTACACCTTC
>-|TRBV20-1|TRBJ1-2|-
CSALDGYTF
TGCAGTGCTCTGGATGGCTACACCTTC
>-|TRBV28|TRBJ1-1|once
CASSPGPSRNTEAFF
TGTGCCAGCAGTCCCGGACCCTCGAGGAACACTGAAGCTTTCTTT
>-|TRBV7-9|TRBJ1-2|-
CASSRPDSTNYGYTF
TGTGCCAGCAGCCGGCCGGACAGCACTAACTATGGCTACACCTTC
>-|TRBV24-1|TRBJ1-2|-
CATSGSYGYTF
TGTGCCACCAGCGGCTCCTATGGCTACACCTTC
>TRBD1|TRBV9|TRBJ2-7|once
CASSAGTGGLYEQYF
TGTGCCAGCAGCGCCGGGACAGGCGGGCTCTACGAGCAGTACTTC
>-|TRBV6-6|TRBJ2-2|-
CASSYWGANTGELFF
TGTGCCAGCAGTTACTGGGGGGCGAACACCGGGGAGCTGTTTTTT
>-|TRBV7-8|TRBJ2-1|-
CASSLRGGNEQFF
TGTGCCAGCAGCTTAAGGGGGGGCAATGAGCAGTTCTTC
>-|TRBV19|TRBJ2-3|-
CASSIGTSPDTQYF
TGTGCCAGTAGTATAGGGACCTCCCCAGATACGCAGTATTTT
>-|TRBV5-6|TRBJ2-6|-
CASSLAGTSGANVLTF
TGTGCCAGCAGCTTGGCAGGGACCTCTGGGGCCAACGTCCTGACTTTC
>-|TRBV11-1|TRBJ1-5|-
CASSLTRGQPQHF
TGTGCCAGCAGCTTAACCAGGGGTCAGCCCCAGCATTTT
>-|TRBV27|TRBJ2-7|-
CASSLQGNRNSYEQYF
TGTGCCAGCAGTTTACAGGGAAACAGGAACTCCTACGAGCAGTACTTC
>-|TRBV28|TRBJ1-5|-
CASTTRGGQPQHF
TGTGCCAGCACCACTAGGGGGGGTCAGCCCCAGCATTTT
>-|TRBV19|TRBJ1-2|-
CASSEPNYGYTF
TGTGCCAGTAGTGAACCGAACTATGGCTACACCTTC
>-|TRBV29-1|TRBJ2-3|-
CSVLGTGPTQYF
TGCAGCGTTCTTGGGACTGGACCTACGCAGTATTTT
>TRBD1|TRBV19|TRBJ2-2|-
CASSAAGTVFTGELFF
TGTGCCAGTAGCGCCGCCGGGACAGTTTTCACCGGGGAGCTGTTTTTT
>-|TRBV29-1|TRBJ1-4|-
CSVEDWGAQGNEKLFF
TGCAGCGTTGAAGATTGGGGGGCCCAGGGTAATGAAAAACTGTTTTTT
>-|TRBV28|TRBJ1-2|-
CASSGQAYGYTF
TGTGCCAGCAGTGGCCAGGCCTATGGCTACACCTTC
>-|TRBV5-1|TRBJ2-2|-
CASSFRVTNTGELFF
TGCGCCAGCAGCTTCCGAGTAACGAACACCGGGGAGCTGTTTTTT
>-|TRBV27|TRBJ2-3|-
CASSLYRLTDTQYF
TGTGCCAGCAGTTTATATCGGCTCACAGATACGCAGTATTTT
>TRBD2|TRBV6-5|TRBJ2-1|-
CASSVAGNSYNEQFF
TGTGCCAGCAGCGTAGCGGGTAACTCCTACAATGAGCAGTTCTTC
>-|TRBV14|TRBJ2-1|-
CASSVGGLRQFF
TGTGCCAGCAGCGTCGGGGGTCTTCGGCAGTTCTTC
>TRBD2|TRBV2|TRBJ2-1|-
CASSERTSGGNEQFF
TGTGCCAGCAGTGAGAGGACTAGCGGGGGCAATGAGCAGTTCTTC
>-|TRBV11-3|TRBJ2-7|-
CASSLNKGEQYF
TGTGCCAGCAGCTTAAACAAAGGCGAGCAGTACTTC
>-|TRBV4-2|TRBJ2-7|-
CASSPRNTYEQYF
TGTGCCAGCAGCCCCCGGAATACCTACGAGCAGTACTTC
>-|TRBV27|TRBJ1-2|-
CASSFLGTDYGYTF
TGTGCCAGCAGTTTTTTAGGGACCGACTATGGCTACACCTTC
>-|TRBV6-6|TRBJ1-2|-
CASIQQGYGYTF
TGTGCCAGCATCCAGCAAGGGTATGGCTACACCTTC
>-|TRBV12-3/TRBV12-4|TRBJ1-1|-
CASSFKGEAFF
TGTGCCAGCAGTTTTAAAGGTGAAGCTTTCTTT
>TRBD1|TRBV2|TRBJ2-2|-
CASRRTGQNTGELFF
TGTGCCAGCAGACGGACAGGGCAAAACACCGGGGAGCTGTTTTTT
>TRBD1|TRBV7-9|TRBJ1-1|-
CASSSPDRDAEAFF
TGTGCCAGCAGCTCCCCGGACAGGGATGCTGAAGCTTTCTTT
>-|TRBV15|TRBJ2-7|once
CATSAGTLSAYEQYF
TGTGCCACCAGCGCCGGGACCCTATCTGCCTACGAGCAGTACTTC
>-|TRBV18|TRBJ2-1|-
CASSPNSLGGPYNEQFF
TGTGCCAGCTCACCAAACAGCCTCGGGGGGCCCTACAATGAGCAGTTCTTC
>TRBD1|TRBV5-4|TRBJ1-4|-
CASSTSGTGYGTNEKLFF
TGTGCCAGCAGCACTTCCGGGACAGGGTATGGAACTAATGAAAAACTGTTTTTT